This TCR beta chain derives from a study of shared clonotypes between healthy human individuals. Study-level information: A couple of women and a few men aged 18 to 49 served as donors. Each donor's CD8 memory used one plate, CD8 naive two, each CD4 subset three. Study findings and constraints: Blood was the only sampled material, and tissue repertoires likely differ.

CDR3 size: 12 residues. Worth noting for this clone: As yet, its antigen is unknown.

The deep-level immunoSEQ assay was used. Assay: immunoSEQ multiplex PCR; the TCRdb copy retains only in-frame clones and omits some. The sample consists of 2.3 million or so clones, 85% to 95% of them appearing once. The sample taken for sequencing was naive CD4+ T cells from PBMCs. The subset denotes: CD45RA+ positively selected. The chain is built from TRBV21-1 and TRBJ2-7; TRBD2 is the table's D call, not checked against the DNA. TRBV21-1 is a documented pseudogene. The clonotype comes from a man between 18 and 29 years old in good health. Some clones in this sample may be carry-over from other donors' samples. The CDR3 loop is CAVSGFHYEQYF. In DNA, the CDR3 is TGTGCCGTTAGCGGGTTTCACTACGAGCAGTACTTC.